These 17 T cell receptor beta chains share one sample of origin, sequenced in a study of cytomegalovirus exposure and HLA in healthy donors. The study ran its PCR with 60 Vbeta and 13 Jbeta primers. Assay used: immunoSEQ multiplex PCR; TCRdb lists only in-frame clones, some missing. The data hold 150,000 to 200,000 clones, with roughly 81% observed a single time. The sequencing sample was made of PBMCs. The receptors stem from a woman between 50 and 59 years old in good health and CMV-seronegative.

The genes are TRBV7-9 and TRBJ1-2; TRBD1 aligns across 7 bases. Germline loops: CDR1 SEHNR, CDR2 FQNEAQ (reference sequence). The J segment lost 8 bases and the V segment lost 5 bases, leaving 5 bases of the junction unmatched. The CDR3 runs 12 residues. The CDR3 nucleotides read TGTGCCAGCAGCCCGAGGGACAGCGGCTACACCTTC. It encodes CASSPRDSGYTF.

This chain uses TRBV6-6 with TRBJ2-7; the D gene is possibly TRBD1 (6 bases). The J call may be incorrect, as the DNA end agrees better with TRBJ2-5. This CDR3 has 14 amino acids. The germline CDR1 and CDR2 sequences are MNHNY and SVGAGI (reference sequence). The CDR3 region has the DNA TGTGCCAGCAGATACACGGACAGACAAGAGACCCAGTACTTC. This gives the protein CASRYTDRQETQYF.

This clone has only a few counts. The chain recombines TRBV5-4 with TRBJ2-7; the D gene is possibly TRBD2 (7 bases). Germline-derived CDR1 and CDR2 are SGHNT and YYREEE (reference sequence). The CDR3 is 16 residues long. V was clipped by 3 bases and J by 0 bases, with 16 bases between them. The CDR3 is CASSSTRGAASYEQYF. The DNA of the CDR3 is TGTGCCAGCAGCTCCACACGGGGGGCCGCCTCCTACGAGCAGTACTTC. Full variable domain (rest looked up from reference TRBV5-4 and TRBJ2-7): ETGVTQSPTHLIKTRGQQVTLRCSSQSGHNTVSWYQQALGQGPQFIFQYYREEENGRGNFPPRFSGLQFPNYSSELNVNALELDDSALYLCASSSTRGAASYEQYFGPGTRLTVT.

With respect to this clone: Distinct nucleotide sequences in the sample also encode this CDR3. This chain links TRBV5-1 with TRBJ2-5, with 14 bases lining up with TRBD2. V lost 4 bases to trimming and J lost 4 bases; unmatched junction nucleotides: 12. Germline V gene sequence: CDR1 SGHRS, CDR2 YFSETQ. The CDR3 consists of 18 residues. The CDR3 loop reads CASSLGLAGDSRGETQYF. The CDR3 DNA reads as TGCGCCAGCAGCCTGGGACTAGCGGGGGATTCCCGGGGAGAGACCCAGTACTTC.

This rearrangement joins TRBV5-1 to TRBJ2-1; D remains ambiguous. V was cut by 0 bases and J by 0 bases, with 7 bases left in between. This CDR3 has 15 residues. Germline loops: CDR1 SGHRS, CDR2 YFSETQ. Here the CDR3 reads CASSLATSSYNEQFF. The DNA of the CDR3 is TGCGCCAGCAGCTTGGCAACCAGCTCCTACAATGAGCAGTTCTTC.

V is TRBV5-4 and J is TRBJ2-7; D is uncertain. CDR3 length equals 14 residues. Per the germline V gene, CDR1 is SGHNT and CDR2 is YYREEE (reference sequence). Deletions cut 2 bases from V and 2 bases from J, with 11 bases between. In DNA, the CDR3 is TGTGCCAGCAGCTTTACACCTTACACCTACGAGCAGTACTTC. Amino acid sequence: CASSFTPYTYEQYF.

V and J are TRBV12-2 and TRBJ1-2; the D call of TRBD1 is as the table states it, not checked on the DNA. TRBV12-2 is a recognized pseudogene. The CDR3 spans 16 residues. CDR3 sequence (DNA): TGTGCAAGTCGTTACCATACTCCGGGACAGAACTATGGCTACACCTTC. Residues: CASRYHTPGQNYGYTF.

This sequence joins TRBV14 and TRBJ1-2, with 8 bases that match TRBD1. Germline-derived CDR1 and CDR2 are SGHDN and FVKESK. The J segment lost 7 bases and the V segment lost 4 bases, leaving 8 bases of the junction unmatched. This CDR3 spans 14 amino acids. The CDR3 DNA sequence: TGTGCCAGCAGCCCCCGGACAGGGACGGGTGGCTACACCTTC. Encoded protein: CASSPRTGTGGYTF. Drawing the rest from reference TRBV14 and TRBJ1-2, the complete variable domain is EAGVTQFPSHSVIEKGQTVTLRCDPISGHDNLYWYRRVMGKEIKFLLHFVKESKQDESGMPNNRFLAERTGGTYSTLKVQPAELEDSGVYFCASSPRTGTGGYTFGSGTRLTVV.

The gene calls are TRBV4-2 and TRBJ2-7; tentatively, D is TRBD2 (5 bases). CDR3 length: 15 amino acids. V lost 1 base and J lost 4, with 14 bases in between. Germline assignment: CDR1 LGHNA and CDR2 YNFKEQ. The CDR3 loop is CASSQVALAGYEQYF. DNA of the CDR3: TGTGCCAGCAGCCAAGTCGCGCTAGCTGGATACGAGCAGTACTTC.

J is TRBJ1-2 and V is TRBV2; 7 nucleotides align to TRBD1. The CDR3 runs to 13 residues. The germline CDR1 and CDR2 sequences are SNHLY and FYNNEI. V gave up 6 bases and J gave up 7 bases; unmatched junction bases: 8. The CDR3 nucleotides read TGTGCCAGCAGACCCGACAGGGATCGTGGCTACACCTTC. This sequence encodes CASRPDRDRGYTF.

This CDR3 reads CATSRGQTQETQYF. CDR3 nucleotide sequence: TGTGCCACCAGCAGGGGGCAAACCCAAGAGACCCAGTACTTC. The rearrangement uses TRBV15 and TRBJ2-5, with D possibly being TRBD1 (5 bases). Germline values: CDR1 LNHNV, CDR2 YYDKDF (reference sequence). Deletions cut 3 bases from V and 1 base from J, with 9 bases between. The CDR3 has 14 residues.

This chain joins TRBV6-1 and TRBJ1-1; the D gene is possibly TRBD1 (6 bases). Between the trimmed V and J ends, which lost 10 bases and 1 base, there was a span of 19 bases. The CDR3 consists of 15 residues. The germline gives CDR1 MNHNS, CDR2 SASEGT. The CDR3 nucleotides are TGTGCCACAAGGGGGTCATGGGACGGGAACACTGAAGCTTTCTTT. Encoded protein: CATRGSWDGNTEAFF.

This chain links TRBV1 with TRBJ2-6; the D call in the table, TRBD2, was not verified against the DNA. TRBV1 is given as a pseudogene. CDR3 length: 18 residues. In nucleotides, the CDR3 is TGCACCAGCAGCCCCCCGGGAAAAGTTGTCCCTGGGGCCAACGTCCTGACTTTC. Its protein is CTSSPPGKVVPGANVLTF.

This clone was detected only once. The chain links TRBV7-2 to TRBJ2-1; tentatively, D is TRBD1 (5 bases). Looked up from germline, CDR1 is SGHTA and CDR2 is FQGNSA. The CDR3 loop spans 14 amino acids. V dropped 5 bases and J dropped 7 bases, with 15 bases sitting between them. The CDR3 DNA reads as TGTGCCAGCAGCGACAGAGTTCCCTCTAATGAGCAGTTCTTC. This codes for CASSDRVPSNEQFF.

The chain links TRBV5-6 to TRBJ1-2; D not resolved. Germline V gene data show CDR1 as SGHDT and CDR2 as YYEEEE. The CDR3 extends over 16 amino acids. V was trimmed by 4 bases and J by 4 bases, leaving 20 bases between them. The DNA for the CDR3 is TGTGCCAGCAGCAACTTCCGGTTCTGGTCTCTCTATGGCTACACCTTC. Protein sequence: CASSNFRFWSLYGYTF.

V and J are TRBV7-9 and TRBJ2-1, with 7 bases fitting TRBD1. CDR3 length: 15 residues. V lost 4 bases to trimming and J lost 5 bases; unmatched junction nucleotides: 8. Germline loops: CDR1 SEHNR, CDR2 FQNEAQ (reference sequence). CDR3 in amino acids: CASSYPGTVNNEQFF. The DNA for the CDR3 is TGTGCCAGCAGCTACCCCGGGACAGTTAACAATGAGCAGTTCTTC.

This sequence joins TRBV6-6 and TRBJ2-5; 7 nucleotides align to TRBD1. The CDR3 sequence is 13 residues long. The V gene's germline CDR1 is MNHNY and CDR2 SVGAGI (reference sequence). Trimming took 7 bases from V and 1 from J; bases not matched to a gene: 3. CDR3 bases: TGTGCCAGCACCTGGACAGGCCAAGAGACCCAGTACTTC. Translated: CASTWTGQETQYF.